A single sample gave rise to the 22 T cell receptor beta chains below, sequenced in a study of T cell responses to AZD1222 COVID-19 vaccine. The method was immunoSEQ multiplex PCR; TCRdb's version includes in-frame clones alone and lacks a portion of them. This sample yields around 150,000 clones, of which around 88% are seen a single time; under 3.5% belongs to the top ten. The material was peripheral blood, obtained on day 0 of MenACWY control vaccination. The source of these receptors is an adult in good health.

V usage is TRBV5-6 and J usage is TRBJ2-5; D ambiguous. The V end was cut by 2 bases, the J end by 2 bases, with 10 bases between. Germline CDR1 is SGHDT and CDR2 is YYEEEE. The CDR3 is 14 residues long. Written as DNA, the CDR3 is TGTGCCAGCAGCTTCGGCAGCTCTCAAGAGACCCAGTACTTC. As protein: CASSFGSSQETQYF.

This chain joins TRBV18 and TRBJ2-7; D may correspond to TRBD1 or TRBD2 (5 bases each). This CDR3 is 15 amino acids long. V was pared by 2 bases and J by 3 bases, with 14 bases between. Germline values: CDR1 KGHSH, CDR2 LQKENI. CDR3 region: CASSPGTVKGYEQYF. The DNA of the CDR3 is TGTGCCAGCTCACCAGGGACGGTTAAAGGCTACGAGCAGTACTTC.

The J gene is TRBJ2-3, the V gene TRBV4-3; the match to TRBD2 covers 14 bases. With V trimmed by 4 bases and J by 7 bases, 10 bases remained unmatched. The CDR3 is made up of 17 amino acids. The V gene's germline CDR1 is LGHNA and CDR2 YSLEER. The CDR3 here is CASSPQAGTSGSYTQYF. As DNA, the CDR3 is TGCGCCAGCAGCCCCCAAGCCGGGACTAGCGGGAGCTATACGCAGTATTTT.

CDR3: CAWSPGNTEAFF. In DNA form, the CDR3 reads TGTGCCTGGAGCCCAGGGAACACTGAAGCTTTCTTT. This rearrangement joins TRBV30 to TRBJ1-1; no reliable D call. V lost 3 bases and J lost 1, with 6 bases in between. Germline values: CDR1 GTSNPN, CDR2 SVGIG (reference sequence). The CDR3 has 12 residues.

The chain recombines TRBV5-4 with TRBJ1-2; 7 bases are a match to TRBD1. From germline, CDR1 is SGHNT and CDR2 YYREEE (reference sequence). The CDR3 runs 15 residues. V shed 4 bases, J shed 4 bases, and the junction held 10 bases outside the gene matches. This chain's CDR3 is CASSLGTDQVYGYTF. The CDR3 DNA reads TGTGCCAGCAGCCTCGGGACAGACCAGGTCTATGGCTACACCTTC.

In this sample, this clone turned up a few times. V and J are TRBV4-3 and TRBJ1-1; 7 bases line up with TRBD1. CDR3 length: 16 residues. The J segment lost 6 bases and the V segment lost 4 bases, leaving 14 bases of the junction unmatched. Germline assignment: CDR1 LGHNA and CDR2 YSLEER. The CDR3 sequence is CASSRGQTLKVSEAFF. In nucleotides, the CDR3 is TGCGCCAGCAGCCGGGGACAGACCCTTAAGGTGTCTGAAGCTTTCTTT.

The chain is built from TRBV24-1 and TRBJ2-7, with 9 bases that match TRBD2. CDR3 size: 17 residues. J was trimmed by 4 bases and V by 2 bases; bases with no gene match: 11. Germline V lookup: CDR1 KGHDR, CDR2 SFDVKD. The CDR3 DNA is TGTGCCACCAGTGATTATTGGGGAGCGGGGGGACCGTACGAGCAGTACTTC. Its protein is CATSDYWGAGGPYEQYF.

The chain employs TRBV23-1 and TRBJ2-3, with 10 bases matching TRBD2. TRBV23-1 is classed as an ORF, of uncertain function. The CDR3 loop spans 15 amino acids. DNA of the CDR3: TGCGTTAGGGAACTAGGACTAGCGGTCACAGATACGCAGTATTTT. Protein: CVRELGLAVTDTQYF.

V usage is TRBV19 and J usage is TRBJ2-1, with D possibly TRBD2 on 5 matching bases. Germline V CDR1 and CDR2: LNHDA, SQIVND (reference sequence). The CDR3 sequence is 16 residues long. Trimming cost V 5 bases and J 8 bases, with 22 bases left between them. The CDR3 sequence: CASSYTRSRMADEQFF. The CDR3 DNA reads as TGTGCCAGTAGTTACACTAGATCCAGGATGGCGGATGAGCAGTTCTTC.

CDR3 amino acids: CASSFAGQETQYF. CDR3 sequence (DNA): TGCGCCAGCAGCTTTGCAGGTCAAGAGACCCAGTACTTC. V and J are TRBV5-1 and TRBJ2-5; D not certain. CDR3 size: 13 residues. Germline lookup yields CDR1 SGHRS and CDR2 YFSETQ. V lost 2 bases to trimming and J lost 2 bases, with 7 bases between them.

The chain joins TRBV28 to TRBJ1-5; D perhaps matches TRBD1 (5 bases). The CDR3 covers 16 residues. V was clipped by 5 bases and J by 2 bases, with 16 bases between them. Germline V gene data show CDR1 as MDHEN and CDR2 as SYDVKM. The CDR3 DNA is TGTGCCAGCAGTCTAGGGGCAGGGAGGCGCAATCAGCCCCAGCATTTT. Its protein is CASSLGAGRRNQPQHF.

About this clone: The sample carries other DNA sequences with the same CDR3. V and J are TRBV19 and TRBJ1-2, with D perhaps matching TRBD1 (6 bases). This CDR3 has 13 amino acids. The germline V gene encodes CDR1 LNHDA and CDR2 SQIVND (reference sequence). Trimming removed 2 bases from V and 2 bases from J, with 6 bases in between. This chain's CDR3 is CASSIQGNYGYTF. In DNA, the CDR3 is TGTGCCAGTAGTATACAGGGGAACTATGGCTACACCTTC.

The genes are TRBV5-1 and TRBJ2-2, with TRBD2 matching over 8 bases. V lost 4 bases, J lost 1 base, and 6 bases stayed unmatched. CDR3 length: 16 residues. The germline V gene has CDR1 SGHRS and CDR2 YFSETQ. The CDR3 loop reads CASSVTGRENTGELFF. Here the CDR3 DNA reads TGCGCCAGCAGCGTGACCGGGAGGGAGAACACCGGGGAGCTGTTTTTT.

As DNA, the CDR3 is TGTGCCAGCAGCTTGACGGGGGGTATGAACACTGAAGCTTTCTTT. Translated, it gives CASSLTGGMNTEAFF. V gene TRBV7-2 combines with J gene TRBJ1-1; D might be TRBD1 (5 bases). With 3 bases removed from V and 0 bases from J, the gap between germline ends came to 11 bases. Germline values: CDR1 SGHTA, CDR2 FQGNSA. CDR3 size: 15 residues.

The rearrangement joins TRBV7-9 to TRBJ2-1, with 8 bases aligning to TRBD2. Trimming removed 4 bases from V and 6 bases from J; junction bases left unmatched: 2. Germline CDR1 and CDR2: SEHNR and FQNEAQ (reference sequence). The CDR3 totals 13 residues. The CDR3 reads CASSSSGPNEQFF. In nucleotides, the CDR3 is TGTGCCAGCAGCTCTAGCGGGCCCAATGAGCAGTTCTTC.

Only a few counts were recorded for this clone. The CDR3 sequence: CASSSFGRDRGGMTGNTIYF. CDR3 nucleotides: TGTGCCAGCAGTTCCTTCGGTAGGGACAGGGGCGGTATGACCGGAAACACCATATATTTT. V is TRBV28 and J is TRBJ1-3; 10 bases match TRBD1. Germline values: CDR1 MDHEN, CDR2 SYDVKM. The junction had 19 bases not matched to a gene; V was cut back by 4 bases and J by 4 bases. This CDR3 contains 20 residues.

The CDR3 region has the DNA TGTGCCAGCAGTTCGGACCGCACCGGGGAGCTGTTTTTT. Encoded protein: CASSSDRTGELFF. The chain combines TRBV12-3 or TRBV12-4 with TRBJ2-2; D remains unclear. Between the trimmed V and J ends, which lost 4 bases and 4 bases, there was a span of 7 bases. The CDR3 covers 13 residues.

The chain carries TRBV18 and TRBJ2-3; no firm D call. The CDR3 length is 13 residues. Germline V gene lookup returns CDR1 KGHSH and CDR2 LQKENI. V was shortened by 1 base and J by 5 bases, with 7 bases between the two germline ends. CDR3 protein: CASSPQEIDTQYF. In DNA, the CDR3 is TGTGCCAGCTCACCACAGGAGATAGATACGCAGTATTTT.

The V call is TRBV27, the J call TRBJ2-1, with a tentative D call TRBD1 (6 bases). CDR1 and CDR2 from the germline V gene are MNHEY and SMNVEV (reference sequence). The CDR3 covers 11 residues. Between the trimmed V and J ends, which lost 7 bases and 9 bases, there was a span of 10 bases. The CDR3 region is CASNQGSEQFF. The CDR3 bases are TGTGCCAGCAACCAGGGGTCTGAGCAGTTCTTC.

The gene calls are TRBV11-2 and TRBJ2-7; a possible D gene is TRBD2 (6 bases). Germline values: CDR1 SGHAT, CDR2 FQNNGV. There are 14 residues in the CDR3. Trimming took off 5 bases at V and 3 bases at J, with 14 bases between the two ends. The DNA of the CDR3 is TGTGCCAGCAGCCGCCCGGGACTGAACTACGAGCAGTACTTC. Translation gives CASSRPGLNYEQYF.

The CDR3 spells CAWSRGWTGYTF. CDR3 nucleotide sequence: TGTGCCTGGAGCAGGGGGTGGACTGGCTACACCTTC. The gene calls are TRBV30 and TRBJ1-2, with 7 bases fitting TRBD1. V shed 3 bases, J shed 7 bases, and the junction held 5 bases outside the gene matches. The CDR3 length is 12 residues. Germline assignment: CDR1 GTSNPN and CDR2 SVGIG (reference sequence).

In nucleotides, the CDR3 is TGTGCCAGCAGAGGGACACTCCCTGGGACGCAGTATTTT. Translation: CASRGTLPGTQYF. This rearrangement joins TRBV2 to TRBJ2-3; possibly TRBD1 for D (6 bases). This CDR3 has 13 residues. The germline V gene encodes CDR1 SNHLY and CDR2 FYNNEI. Trimming pared 6 bases from V and 9 bases from J, leaving 16 bases between.